This T cell receptor beta chain is from a study of T cell repertoires in cytomegalovirus infection (dated by TCRdb to between 2017 and 2020). In terms of the full investigation: Recently identified HLA-C-restricted CMV epitopes, whose presentation resists viral immunomodulation, were targeted by peptide stimulations together with well-studied HLA-B-restricted epitopes. The HLA type of each donor mattered for the analysis, because public TCR beta signatures pointed to carriage of CMV infection along with the matching HLA type.

The full study reports these points: The ex vivo response was dominated by HLA-C-restricted CMV-specific TCR beta clonotypes, which also provided the single most frequent clonotype in two of eight donors. In both this cohort and an independent cohort of some 350 donors, the cumulative frequency of public TCR beta family members distinguished carriers of CMV infection plus the relevant HLA type.

Explained via the paper, the treatment or condition label denotes: in vitro stimulation with specific CMV peptide epitopes to enrich CMV-specific T cells. The sequencing machine was an Illumina HiSeq 1500. TCRdb itself trimmed the public reads at Q25 with fastp, ran MiXCR and retained productive beta chains. Identical CDR3 protein sequences are pooled into one entry, listed with their most common genes and DNA. This sample holds 650,000 to 850,000 distinct CDR3 sequences; about 28% were observed only once. The top ten clonotypes cover over 10% of the sample. A word on this clonotype: Its binding antigen is unknown. Base qualities are not at hand, and no much larger clone is one base apart.

From the cysteine up to the phenylalanine, the CDR3 has a length of 16 residues. Only the CDR3 portion is preserved as DNA: 48 bases, with reading frame beginning at the first base. Germline trimming: 2 bases from V, 3 bases from J; junction bases outside gene matches: 8. Via the germline V gene (reference sequence), CDR1 is SEHNR and CDR2 FQNEAQ. Source: cultured CD8+ T cells from PBMCs, taken from culture after CMV antigen stimulation. The V and J genes are TRBV7-9 and TRBJ2-7, and 9 junction bases match TRBD1. The TCR comes from a human donor in good health (CMV status not recorded). Some clones in this sample may be carry-over from other donors' samples. The CDR3 sequence is CASSLSKRDRDYEQYF. The base sequence is TGTGCCAGCAGCTTAAGCAAAAGGGACAGGGACTACGAGCAGTACTTC.